A single sample is the source of the 18 T cell receptor beta chains below, sequenced in a study of T cells in tumors after PD-1 blockade. Using immunoSEQ multiplex PCR, the repertoire was profiled, and TCRdb retains in-frame clones only, with some absent. The sample shows about 33,000 clones, around 80% of them seen only once. The specimen comprised PBMCs, sampled before anti-PD-1 treatment. Receptor source: a human donor with basal cell carcinoma.

The J gene is TRBJ2-3, the V gene TRBV4-2, with D maybe TRBD2 (6 bases). Trimming removed 3 bases at V and 0 bases at J, with 10 bases between. This CDR3 spans 15 amino acids. Germline CDR1 and CDR2: LGHNA and YNFKEQ. In DNA, the CDR3 is TGTGCCAGCAGCCATACTGGGACTAGCACAGATACGCAGTATTTT. This encodes CASSHTGTSTDTQYF.

V usage is TRBV12-5 and J usage is TRBJ1-1, with D uncertain. V was trimmed by 3 bases and J by 5 bases, leaving 7 bases between them. The CDR3 has 12 amino acids. The germline V gene encodes CDR1 LGHNT and CDR2 FRNRAP. The chain's CDR3 is CASGLKVTEAFF. The CDR3, as DNA: TGTGCTAGTGGTTTAAAGGTTACTGAAGCTTTCTTT.

The rearrangement joins TRBV5-6 to TRBJ2-5; a possible D gene is TRBD2 (6 bases). The CDR3 runs to 14 residues. V lost 0 bases and J lost 2, with 8 bases in between. Germline V lookup: CDR1 SGHDT, CDR2 YYEEEE. The CDR3 is CASSLGGLQETQYF. CDR3 sequence (DNA): TGTGCCAGCAGCTTGGGGGGACTTCAAGAGACCCAGTACTTC. The full variable domain, in which reference TRBV5-6 and TRBJ2-5 provide the parts outside the CDR3, is DAGVTQSPTHLIKTRGQQVTLRCSPKSGHDTVSWYQQALGQGPQFIFQYYEEEERQRGNFPDRFSGHQFPNYSSELNVNALLLGDSALYLCASSLGGLQETQYFGPGTRLLVL.

Within the sample, this clone is medium-sized. The chain carries TRBV9 and TRBJ2-2; a weak D match, TRBD2 (7 bases). Germline CDR1 reads SGDLS; CDR2 reads YYNGEE. The CDR3 has 15 residues. V shed 0 bases and J shed 3 bases, with 9 bases lying between them. The CDR3 sequence is CASSVDGGHTGELFF. CDR3 nucleotide sequence: TGTGCCAGCAGCGTAGACGGGGGGCACACCGGGGAGCTGTTTTTT.

CDR3 amino acids: CASSTHGTGVEQYF. For the CDR3, the DNA is TGTGCCAGCAGTACCCACGGGACAGGGGTAGAGCAGTACTTC. The rearrangement joins TRBV6-2 or TRBV6-3 to TRBJ2-7, with 10 bases aligning to TRBD1. This CDR3 has 14 residues. The V and J ends lost 5 bases and 7 bases, in that order; junction bases with no gene match: 8. CDR1 is MNHEY, CDR2 SVGEGT, per germline.

This chain joins TRBV7-2 and TRBJ1-1; 8 bases align to TRBD1. The V and J ends lost 3 bases and 1 base, in that order; junction bases with no gene match: 7. Germline V gene data show CDR1 as SGHTA and CDR2 as FQGNSA. The CDR3 sequence is 16 residues long. As DNA, the CDR3 is TGTGCCAGCAGCTTCAAGCTTGGGACAGGGAACACTGAAGCTTTCTTT. Amino acid sequence: CASSFKLGTGNTEAFF.

The V call is TRBV15, the J call TRBJ2-6; possibly TRBD2 for D (6 bases). From germline, CDR1 is LNHNV and CDR2 YYDKDF (reference sequence). The CDR3 is 15 amino acids. Trimming cost V 4 bases and J 2 bases, with 9 bases left between them. The CDR3 here is CATSIGRTGANVLTF. CDR3 bases: TGTGCCACCAGCATAGGGAGGACTGGGGCCAACGTCCTGACTTTC.

V and J are TRBV6-5 and TRBJ2-1, with D possibly being TRBD2 (6 bases). CDR1 and CDR2 from the germline V gene are MNHEY and SVGAGI. The CDR3 covers 12 residues. V gave up 7 bases and J gave up 5 bases, with 9 bases separating them. In DNA, the CDR3 is TGTGCCAGCAATACGGGGGACAATGAGCAGTTCTTC. Residues: CASNTGDNEQFF.

The chain uses TRBV7-8 and TRBJ2-5, with D maybe TRBD2 (6 bases). The V gene's germline CDR1 is SGHVS and CDR2 FQNEAQ. V was cut by 1 base and J by 5 bases, with 11 bases left in between. This CDR3 has 14 amino acids. The CDR3 DNA follows: TGTGCCAGCAGCTTAGAGGAGGGCTGGGAGACCCAGTACTTC. It translates to CASSLEEGWETQYF.

This chain uses TRBV24-1 with TRBJ1-1; a weak D match, TRBD1 (5 bases). The CDR3 runs 14 residues. The V gene's germline CDR1 is KGHDR and CDR2 SFDVKD. The V end lost 9 bases, the J end lost 0 bases, and 13 bases lay between the germline ends. CDR3 in amino acids: CATRGDGMNTEAFF. CDR3 sequence (DNA): TGTGCCACCCGTGGGGACGGCATGAACACTGAAGCTTTCTTT.

V gene TRBV6-2 or TRBV6-3 combines with J gene TRBJ2-4; TRBD2 aligns across 8 bases. J lost 1 base, V lost 5 bases, and 4 bases had no gene match. Germline CDR1 and CDR2: MNHEY and SVGEGT. This CDR3 contains 15 residues. The CDR3 DNA sequence: TGTGCCAGCAGTGATAGCGGGATGGCCAAAAACATTCAGTACTTC. This gives the protein CASSDSGMAKNIQYF.

The genes are TRBV19 and TRBJ1-6, with 11 bases fitting TRBD1. The V segment lost 6 bases and the J segment 3 bases; nucleotides outside the gene matches: 4. The CDR3 is made up of 16 amino acids. Germline V gene data show CDR1 as LNHDA and CDR2 as SQIVND (reference sequence). As DNA, the CDR3 is TGTGCCAGTAGCACCGGGACAGGGGGCTATAATTCACCCCTCCACTTT. Translated, it gives CASSTGTGGYNSPLHF.

This clone was recorded a few times. The genes are TRBV19 and TRBJ1-1; possibly TRBD1 for D (5 bases). The CDR3 is made up of 13 amino acids. V was shortened by 7 bases and J by 1 base, with 10 bases between the two germline ends. The germline V gene encodes CDR1 LNHDA and CDR2 SQIVND (reference sequence). The CDR3: CASTWDGNTEAFF. The CDR3 DNA reads as TGTGCCAGTACCTGGGACGGGAACACTGAAGCTTTCTTT.

This clone was seen a handful of times. The rearrangement links TRBV7-2 to TRBJ2-3; maybe TRBD2 (5 bases). Trimming shortened V by 3 bases and J by 3 bases, and 16 bases separated the two germline ends. Germline CDR1 is SGHTA and CDR2 is FQGNSA. This CDR3 spans 16 amino acids. CDR3 in DNA: TGTGCCAGCAGCTTCCGTCTACTAGGACGGACAGATACGCAGTATTTT. Translating it yields CASSFRLLGRTDTQYF.

V is TRBV6-5 and J is TRBJ1-2, with 9 bases lining up with TRBD1. Germline CDR1 is MNHEY and CDR2 is SVGAGI. CDR3 length: 14 amino acids. The V segment lost 6 bases and the J segment 5 bases; nucleotides outside the gene matches: 7. The CDR3 DNA reads as TGTGCCAGCAGCAGGGACAGGGACTTGTATGGCTACACCTTC. It codes for CASSRDRDLYGYTF.

The chain has TRBV28 and TRBJ1-2, with unresolved D. Trimming shortened V by 3 bases and J by 2 bases, and 7 bases separated the two germline ends. There are 13 residues in the CDR3. Germline values: CDR1 MDHEN, CDR2 SYDVKM. Here the CDR3 reads CASSLGLNYGYTF. The DNA of the CDR3 is TGTGCCAGCAGTTTGGGTCTCAACTATGGCTACACCTTC.

This chain joins TRBV6-1 and TRBJ1-1, with no clear D. The CDR3 loop spans 16 amino acids. V was shortened by 3 bases and J by 1 base, with 15 bases between the two germline ends. CDR1 and CDR2 from the germline V gene are MNHNS and SASEGT. The CDR3 DNA reads as TGTGCCAGCAGTGAGAGGGCCCAGGCAAGGAACACTGAAGCTTTCTTT. It specifies CASSERAQARNTEAFF.

The chain combines TRBV7-2 with TRBJ1-4; no clear D gene. V was trimmed by 3 bases and J by 6 bases, leaving 14 bases between them. Looked up from germline, CDR1 is SGHTA and CDR2 is FQGNSA. The CDR3 sequence is 15 residues long. CDR3 residues: CASSFKGSMHEKLFF. As DNA, the CDR3 is TGTGCCAGCAGCTTTAAAGGCTCTATGCATGAAAAACTGTTTTTT. Supplemented by reference TRBV7-2 and TRBJ1-4, the full variable domain reads GAGVSQSPSNKVTEKGKDVELRCDPISGHTALYWYRQSLGQGLEFLIYFQGNSAPDKSGLPSDRFSAERTGGSVSTLTIQRTQQEDSAVYLCASSFKGSMHEKLFFGSGTQLSVL.